This T cell receptor beta chain was obtained from a study of OX40 agonist ivuxolimab in advanced cancers. Study-wide background: Three patients got partial responses; one had hepatocellular carcinoma and two had cutaneous melanoma.

The table came from immunoSEQ multiplex PCR; TCRdb's copy has only in-frame clones and leaves some out. The sample consists of fewer than 40,000 clones, 80% of them appearing once. Comments on this clone: Its antigen remains unknown.

General observations from the study: On average, a greater number of expanded clones characterised CD8+ T cells relative to CD4+.

V dropped 2 bases and J dropped 6; count of bases not matched to a gene: 7. The length of the CDR3 is 15 residues. The germline CDR1 and CDR2 sequences are MNHNY and SVGAGI (reference sequence). This sequence originates from an adult with an advanced solid tumor such as melanoma, head and neck, liver or kidney cancer. This sample comprised CD4+ or CD8+ T cells sorted from blood, obtained in a trial of the OX40 agonist ivuxolimab. The J gene is TRBJ2-1, the V gene TRBV6-6, with TRBD1 identical over 7 bases. CDR3: CASSYQTGMGNEQFF. In nucleotides, the CDR3 is TGTGCCAGCAGTTACCAGACAGGGATGGGCAATGAGCAGTTCTTC.